This T cell receptor beta chain was identified during a study of tumor and adjacent non-tumor tissue in lung cancer. Overall study: The cohort had about a dozen adenocarcinoma, 2 squamous cell and 1 small cell patients. Regarding the study as a whole: Patients with more diverse tumor TCRs had worse survival. Tumor tissue had significantly higher TCR diversity than normal lung.

Per the germline V gene, CDR1 is LGHNA and CDR2 is YNFKEQ. V was pared by 0 bases and J by 12 bases, with 22 bases between. The CDR3 sequence is 16 residues long. Three rounds of nested PCR, following a modified ARM-PCR protocol, produced the TCRbeta library. From the multiplex PCR reads, TCRdb called clonotypes with MiXCR, one entry per CDR3 protein. The sample includes under 95,000 distinct CDR3 sequences, about 61% of them seen just once. This sample's RNA came from whole unsorted tissue. Between August and November 2014, newly diagnosed, chemotherapy-naive lung cancer patients underwent thoracic surgery in China. This clonotype has a single count. The antigen is not known.

The clonotype comes from a man aged 70-80 years with non-small cell lung cancer. The V and J genes are TRBV4-2 and TRBJ2-3; possibly TRBD2 for D (6 bases). The sequencing input was lung tumor tissue. The CDR3 DNA is TGTGCCAGCAGCCAAGACCTAGCGAGAGGCACAGATATCCAGTATTTT. This gives the protein CASSQDLARGTDIQYF.